This entry lists 14 T cell receptor beta chains sequenced from one sample in a study of T cell repertoires in cytomegalovirus infection. Their cognate antigens are unknown. A single record per CDR3 protein comes from TCRdb applying MiXCR to the reads. The sample has about 220,000 distinct CDR3 sequences, around two fifths seen once. The source material was CD8+ T cells from cultured PBMCs, sampled from culture after CMV antigen stimulation. These receptors were taken from a human donor in good health (CMV status not recorded). Some clones in this sample may be carry-over from other donors' samples.

The chain is built from TRBV10-2 and TRBJ2-5, with unresolved D. Trimming cost V 1 base and J 11 bases, with 8 bases left between them. Germline V gene lookup returns CDR1 WSHSY and CDR2 SAAADI. The length of the CDR3 is 11 residues. Here the CDR3 reads CASSEYGFQYF. As DNA, the CDR3 is TGCGCCAGCAGTGAGTACGGATTTCAGTACTTC.

This chain connects TRBV7-6 to TRBJ2-7; 7 bases map to TRBD2. Germline V gene data show CDR1 as SGHVS and CDR2 as FNYEAQ. The CDR3 sequence is 16 residues long. The V gene end was trimmed by 0 bases and the J gene end by 4 bases; junction bases not matched to a gene: 9. CDR3 sequence (DNA): TGTGCCAGCAGCTTAGCTCGGGGGGAGAACAAGTACGAGCAGTACTTC. Its protein is CASSLARGENKYEQYF.

The chain uses TRBV7-6 and TRBJ1-2, with TRBD1 identical over 10 bases. From germline, CDR1 is SGHVS and CDR2 FNYEAQ. This CDR3 has 13 amino acids. The V and J ends lost 5 bases and 7 bases, in that order; junction bases with no gene match: 4. For the CDR3, the DNA is TGTGCCAGCAGCCAGACAGGGGGCTCTGGCTACACCTTC. Protein sequence: CASSQTGGSGYTF.

J is TRBJ2-7 and V is TRBV6-6; the match to TRBD2 covers 11 bases. Germline V gives CDR1 MNHNY, CDR2 SVGAGI (reference sequence). The CDR3 length is 18 residues. V trimming: 2 bases; J trimming: 2 bases; junction bases outside the gene matches: 11. The CDR3 nucleotides are TGTGCCAGCAGTTACCCGGGACTAGCGGAGGCACTACCCTACGAGCAGTACTTC. It encodes CASSYPGLAEALPYEQYF.

The chain couples TRBV12-3 or TRBV12-4 to TRBJ1-1; D is ambiguous. CDR3 length: 15 residues. V lost 7 bases and J 0 bases, leaving 15 bases between the germline ends. The CDR3 protein is CASTMGRELNTEAFF. The DNA of the CDR3 is TGTGCCAGCACCATGGGGAGAGAATTGAACACTGAAGCTTTCTTT.

This clonotype was detected once. The chain recombines TRBV12-3 or TRBV12-4 with TRBJ2-1, with 9 bases matching TRBD1. This CDR3 region has 16 residues. V gave up 3 bases and J gave up 0 bases; unmatched junction bases: 3. The CDR3 sequence: CASSFDRGASYNEQFF. The CDR3 DNA reads TGTGCCAGCAGTTTCGACAGGGGGGCCTCCTACAATGAGCAGTTCTTC.

This clonotype occurred a few times. V usage is TRBV19 and J usage is TRBJ2-1; no clear D. CDR3 length: 13 amino acids. V dropped 3 bases and J dropped 0 bases, with 3 bases sitting between them. CDR1 and CDR2 from the germline V gene are LNHDA and SQIVND (reference sequence). CDR3 nucleotides: TGTGCCAGTAGTATGAGCTCCTACAATGAGCAGTTCTTC. Translation gives CASSMSSYNEQFF. The full variable domain, its missing parts supplied by reference TRBV19 and TRBJ2-1, is DGGITQSPKYLFRKEGQNVTLSCEQNLNHDAMYWYRQDPGQGLRLIYYSQIVNDFQKGDIAEGYSVSREKKESFPLTVTSAQKNPTAFYLCASSMSSYNEQFFGPGTRLTVL.

The V call is TRBV2, the J call TRBJ1-2, with 9 nucleotides matching TRBD1. Germline CDR1 and CDR2: SNHLY and FYNNEI. V lost 6 bases and J lost 6; bases outside the gene matches: 5. The CDR3 is 13 amino acids. The CDR3 protein is CASSMDRGNGYTF. The DNA of the CDR3 is TGTGCCAGCAGCATGGACAGGGGAAATGGCTACACCTTC. Variable domain in full (rest from reference TRBV2 and TRBJ1-2): EPEVTQTPSHQVTQMGQEVILRCVPISNHLYFYWYRQILGQKVEFLVSFYNNEISEKSEIFDDQFSVERPDGSNFTLKIRSTKLEDSAMYFCASSMDRGNGYTFGSGTRLTVV.

This clonotype has a handful of counts. J is TRBJ2-7 and V is TRBV2; 13 bases line up with TRBD2. V lost 6 bases to trimming and J lost 6 bases; unmatched junction nucleotides: 2. The CDR3 has 13 amino acids. CDR1 and CDR2 (germline): SNHLY, FYNNEI. The CDR3 here is CASRGLAGSEQYF. CDR3 nucleotides: TGTGCCAGCAGGGGACTAGCGGGATCCGAGCAGTACTTC.

This clonotype was seen more than once but under ten times. CDR3 amino acids: CASLTGGPPLHF. CDR3 sequence (DNA): TGTGCCAGCCTGACAGGGGGACCACCCCTCCACTTT. J is TRBJ1-6 and V is TRBV6-5; 9 positions agree with TRBD1. The J segment lost 11 bases and the V segment lost 8 bases, leaving 4 bases of the junction unmatched. CDR1 MNHEY and CDR2 SVGAGI come from the germline V gene. CDR3 length: 12 amino acids.

The chain couples TRBV15 to TRBJ1-1; D possibly corresponds to TRBD1 (5 bases). Trimming pared 0 bases from V and 4 bases from J, leaving 12 bases between. Looked up from germline, CDR1 is LNHNV and CDR2 is YYDKDF (reference sequence). This CDR3 comprises 15 residues. CDR3 sequence reads: CATSRDRGVTTEAFF. Written as DNA, the CDR3 is TGTGCCACCAGCAGAGATCGGGGGGTGACCACTGAAGCTTTCTTT.

This clonotype was found a few times. The chain links TRBV7-6 to TRBJ2-5; D is perhaps TRBD2 (5 bases). Germline V gene sequence: CDR1 SGHVS, CDR2 FNYEAQ. The V end was cut by 2 bases, the J end by 0 bases, with 16 bases between. CDR3 length: 17 residues. The chain's CDR3 is CASSLRRSGRYQETQYF. The CDR3 region has the DNA TGTGCCAGCAGCTTACGGAGGTCGGGAAGGTACCAAGAGACCCAGTACTTC.

The V and J genes are TRBV29-1 and TRBJ2-7; possibly TRBD1 for D (7 bases). The CDR3 consists of 15 residues. The V end lost 0 bases, the J end lost 0 bases, and 12 bases lay between the germline ends. Germline CDR1 SQVTM, CDR2 ANQGSEA. The DNA for the CDR3 is TGCAGCGTTGAAGATCCAGGGGGGACCTCCTACGAGCAGTACTTC. It translates to CSVEDPGGTSYEQYF.

The chain joins TRBV7-4 to TRBJ2-7; 7 bases are shared with TRBD1. Germline values: CDR1 SGHVT, CDR2 SQSDAQ. The V and J ends lost 3 bases and 5 bases, in that order; junction bases with no gene match: 7. CDR3 size: 14 residues. In DNA form, the CDR3 reads TGTGCCAGCAGCTTCCCAGGGGGTTATAACGAGCAGTACTTC. This codes for CASSFPGGYNEQYF.